This TCR beta chain was sequenced in a study of CD8+CD57+ T cells in acquired aplastic anemia. Study overall: CD4+ and CD8+ cells, once sorted, gave DNA averaging around 3.2 ug. Study results and caveats: About 30 was the count of CD8+ CDR3 sequences that patients shared with controls.

Comments on this clonotype: What it binds is unknown.

All patients picked for sequencing had shown, by flow cytometry, an expansion of CD8+CD57+ cells. Diagnosis of severe acquired aplastic anemia applied to all patients. Blood was sampled before the patients had received any therapy. Profiling that covered TCR beta VDJ and CDR3 relied on genomic DNA as its template. TCRdb called the reads again in MiXCR, with one record for every CDR3 protein. The repertoire holds under 350,000 distinct CDR3 sequences, with roughly 53% as singletons. This sequence was found in a human donor with aplastic anemia. The sample taken for sequencing was sorted CD4+, CD8+, or CD8+CD57+ T cells (not recorded which) from PBMCs.

The CDR3 loop is CSATGTDSGDEQFF. The CDR3 DNA reads TGCAGTGCTACGGGGACTGACTCAGGCGATGAGCAGTTCTTC. The chain is built from TRBV20-1 and TRBJ2-1, with D possibly being TRBD2 (6 bases). Trimming took 4 bases from V and 8 from J, leaving 18 bases between them. The CDR3 consists of 14 residues. CDR1 is DFQATT, CDR2 SNEGSKA, per germline (reference sequence).